Presented here are 19 T cell receptor beta chains from one specimen sequenced in a study of vaccination effects on CD4 cells after COVID-19 (dated by TCRdb to between 2022 and 2023). The library was generated by the immunoSEQ multiplex PCR assay. TCRdb limited this immuneACCESS table to in-frame rearrangements with V and J called. A share of clones is missing; checked studies link under half to unresolved V genes, and the rest is unexplained. This sample lists approximately 30,000 clones; around 69% were detected once. The ten largest clones take up 14% to 15% of the sample. What these receptors recognize is not known. After around ten days of culture, CD4+ T cells were isolated with the EasySep CD4+ T cell isolation kit. Each participant got two doses of an mRNA SARS-CoV-2 vaccine, either BNT162b2 or mRNA-1273. The sample in question was CD4+ T cells from PBMCs cultured without peptide, obtained after COVID-19 vaccination. The receptors shown here come from a human donor who received a COVID-19 vaccine.

The chain links TRBV18 to TRBJ2-1, with unresolved D. Germline V gives CDR1 KGHSH, CDR2 LQKENI. Deletions cut 7 bases from V and 5 bases from J, with 15 bases between. The length of the CDR3 is 14 residues. CDR3 sequence reads: CASFSLRGDNEQFF. DNA for the CDR3: TGTGCCAGCTTCTCCTTACGAGGAGACAATGAGCAGTTCTTC.

The rearrangement links TRBV7-2 to TRBJ1-1; D gene uncertain. V lost 5 bases to trimming and J lost 8 bases, with 15 bases between them. The CDR3 is 13 amino acids. Looked up from germline, CDR1 is SGHTA and CDR2 is FQGNSA. CDR3 DNA sequence: TGTGCCAGCAGCCTAGGGCCCTTCACCGAAGCTTTCTTT. Translated, it gives CASSLGPFTEAFF.

This clone was seen only once. This rearrangement joins TRBV13 to TRBJ2-3; D possibly corresponds to TRBD2 (6 bases). V was trimmed by 5 bases and J by 2 bases, leaving 20 bases between them. CDR1 is PRHDT and CDR2 is FYEKMQ in the germline V gene (reference sequence). This CDR3 has 17 amino acids. The CDR3 loop is CASSPGRLGQTTDTQYF. The CDR3 DNA reads TGTGCCAGCAGCCCCGGTCGACTAGGTCAAACCACAGATACGCAGTATTTT.

The chain carries TRBV9 and TRBJ1-2; possible D gene TRBD1, 6 bases. V was shortened by 0 bases and J by 2 bases, with 14 bases between the two germline ends. The CDR3 totals 16 residues. Germline loops: CDR1 SGDLS, CDR2 YYNGEE. In DNA form, the CDR3 reads TGTGCCAGCAGCGTAGATCCCCAGGGGAGCAACTATGGCTACACCTTC. Translating gives CASSVDPQGSNYGYTF.

V is TRBV20-1 and J is TRBJ1-6; TRBD1 is a possible D gene (5 bases). CDR1 is DFQATT, CDR2 SNEGSKA, per germline (reference sequence). Trimming took off 3 bases at V and 10 bases at J, with 13 bases between the two ends. The CDR3 is made up of 13 amino acids. For the CDR3, the DNA is TGCAGTGCTAGTTCGGCCGAGGGGTCACCCCTCCACTTT. It is translated as CSASSAEGSPLHF.

This rearrangement joins TRBV4-1 to TRBJ1-5; no firm D call. Germline-derived CDR1 and CDR2 are MGHRA and YSYEKL. Trimming cost V 5 bases and J 9 bases, with 14 bases left between them. The CDR3 sequence is 13 residues long. The CDR3 loop reads CASSSSPLWPQHF. CDR3 nucleotides: TGCGCCAGCAGCTCAAGTCCCCTCTGGCCCCAGCATTTT.

J is TRBJ2-7 and V is TRBV5-5; the D is unclear. The CDR3 length is 14 residues. V lost 0 bases to trimming and J lost 1 base, with 8 bases between them. Germline-derived CDR1 and CDR2 are SGHKS and YYEKEE (reference sequence). In nucleotides, the CDR3 is TGTGCCAGCAGCTTGGACGTGAATTCCTACGAGCAGTACTTC. It encodes CASSLDVNSYEQYF. Variable domain in full (rest from reference TRBV5-5 and TRBJ2-7): DAGVTQSPTHLIKTRGQQVTLRCSPISGHKSVSWYQQVLGQGPQFIFQYYEKEERGRGNFPDRFSARQFPNYSSELNVNALLLGDSALYLCASSLDVNSYEQYFGPGTRLTVT.

This chain uses TRBV27 with TRBJ2-7, with 8 bases identical to TRBD1. Germline V CDR1 and CDR2: MNHEY, SMNVEV (reference sequence). The CDR3 consists of 20 residues. V lost 5 bases to trimming and J lost 1 base; unmatched junction nucleotides: 22. The CDR3 loop is CASSHRLRGQGRTGSYEQYF. The CDR3 coding sequence is TGTGCCAGCAGTCATCGCCTCCGTGGACAGGGAAGAACGGGGTCCTACGAGCAGTACTTC.

DNA of the CDR3: TGTGCCAGCTCACCCTACCCCGGAGAGACCCAGTACTTC. Translating gives CASSPYPGETQYF. The chain has TRBV18 and TRBJ2-5; D uncertain. The ends were cut back, 3 bases at V and 4 bases at J, with 9 bases in the middle. This CDR3 is built from 13 residues. Germline loops: CDR1 KGHSH, CDR2 LQKENI.

The chain's CDR3 is CAWGGAGETQYF. The CDR3 nucleotides are TGTGCCTGGGGGGGTGCGGGAGAGACCCAGTACTTC. This sequence joins TRBV30 and TRBJ2-5; D may correspond to TRBD1 or TRBD2 (5 bases each). Germline-derived CDR1 and CDR2 are GTSNPN and SVGIG (reference sequence). V was cut by 5 bases and J by 4 bases, with 11 bases left in between. The CDR3 length is 12 residues.

The CDR3 loop reads CASSFGQGAGNEQFF. DNA of the CDR3: TGCGCCAGCAGCTTTGGGCAGGGGGCTGGCAATGAGCAGTTCTTC. This chain connects TRBV5-1 to TRBJ2-1; 8 nucleotides line up with TRBD1. Germline V gene data show CDR1 as SGHRS and CDR2 as YFSETQ. After removal of 2 bases from V and 6 bases from J, the junction contained 7 bases not matched to a gene. The CDR3 consists of 15 residues.

The chain is built from TRBV12-3 or TRBV12-4 and TRBJ2-1; 9 bases align to TRBD2. The length of the CDR3 is 13 residues. V was clipped by 3 bases and J by 13 bases; unmatched bases: 7. The CDR3 nucleotides read TGTGCCAGCAGTTTCGACGCGGGGGGGCCTCAGTTCTTC. This gives the protein CASSFDAGGPQFF.

The genes are TRBV29-1 and TRBJ1-1; maybe TRBD1 (5 bases). The germline CDR1 and CDR2 sequences are SQVTM and ANQGSEA. The CDR3 loop spans 13 amino acids. Trimming stripped 7 bases from V and 4 bases from J, with 16 bases between. The CDR3 loop is CSAGGREGTEAFF. The CDR3 DNA reads TGCAGCGCTGGGGGAAGGGAGGGCACTGAAGCTTTCTTT.

The V call is TRBV7-2, the J call TRBJ2-1; no definite D call. CDR3 length equals 12 residues. Trimming took off 4 bases at V and 13 bases at J, with 14 bases between the two ends. Germline values: CDR1 SGHTA, CDR2 FQGNSA. The DNA for the CDR3 is TGTGCCAGCAGCTCCTTCCCAGGATTACAGTTCTTC. Translating gives CASSSFPGLQFF.

The genes are TRBV9 and TRBJ1-1; D is uncertain. Germline V gives CDR1 SGDLS, CDR2 YYNGEE. The CDR3 runs to 15 residues. The V and J ends lost 0 bases and 0 bases respectively, with 9 bases between them. The CDR3 is CASSVEPSLNTEAFF. As DNA, the CDR3 is TGTGCCAGCAGCGTAGAGCCCAGTTTGAACACTGAAGCTTTCTTT. The whole variable domain, remainder taken from reference TRBV9 and TRBJ1-1, is DSGVTQTPKHLITATGQRVTLRCSPRSGDLSVYWYQQSLDQGLQFLIQYYNGEERAKGNILERFSAQQFPDLHSELNLSSLELGDSALYFCASSVEPSLNTEAFFGQGTRLTVV.

The V and J genes are TRBV7-2 and TRBJ2-3; the D is unclear. V lost 1 base, J lost 0 bases, and 8 bases lay in between. This CDR3 has 15 amino acids. Germline CDR1 reads SGHTA; CDR2 reads FQGNSA. The CDR3 reads CASSLDSHSTDTQYF. The CDR3, as DNA: TGTGCCAGCAGCTTAGACAGTCATAGCACAGATACGCAGTATTTT.

The chain uses TRBV5-1 and TRBJ2-2; D not certain. CDR3 length equals 16 residues. Germline loops: CDR1 SGHRS, CDR2 YFSETQ. The V and J ends lost 0 bases and 1 base respectively, with 10 bases between them. CDR3 bases: TGCGCCAGCAGCTTGGGGCAGTCCTGGAACACCGGGGAGCTGTTTTTT. Protein product: CASSLGQSWNTGELFF.

The chain links TRBV29-1 to TRBJ2-2; the D gene is possibly TRBD1 (7 bases). V lost 0 bases and J lost 6, with 17 bases in between. Germline V lookup: CDR1 SQVTM, CDR2 ANQGSEA. This CDR3 has 16 residues. The CDR3 here is CSVEDSGGRVAGELFF. CDR3 DNA: TGCAGCGTTGAAGATTCAGGGGGGCGCGTGGCCGGGGAGCTGTTTTTT.

The chain links TRBV25-1 to TRBJ2-5, with TRBD2 matching over 13 bases. The CDR3 extends over 16 amino acids. Germline-derived CDR1 and CDR2 are MGHDK and SYGVNS. Trimming removed 6 bases from V and 5 bases from J; junction bases left unmatched: 9. CDR3 sequence: CASSPLGLAGAETQYF. In nucleotides, the CDR3 is TGTGCCAGCAGCCCCTTAGGACTAGCGGGAGCCGAGACCCAGTACTTC.